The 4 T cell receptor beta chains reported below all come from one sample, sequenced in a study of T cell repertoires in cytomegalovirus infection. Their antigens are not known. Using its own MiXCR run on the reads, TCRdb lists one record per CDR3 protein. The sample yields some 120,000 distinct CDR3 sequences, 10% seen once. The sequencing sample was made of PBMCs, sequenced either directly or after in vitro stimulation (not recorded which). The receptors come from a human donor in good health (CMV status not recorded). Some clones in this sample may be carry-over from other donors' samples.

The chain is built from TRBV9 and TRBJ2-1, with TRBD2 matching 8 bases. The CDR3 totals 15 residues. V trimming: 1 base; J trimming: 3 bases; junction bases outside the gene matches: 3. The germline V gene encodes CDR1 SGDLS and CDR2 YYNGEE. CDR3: CASSVSGGLYNEQFF. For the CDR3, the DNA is TGTGCCAGCAGCGTATCGGGGGGGCTCTACAATGAGCAGTTCTTC.

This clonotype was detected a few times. In DNA, the CDR3 is TGTGCCAGCAGCCCGACTAGCGGACCCACAGATACGCAGTATTTT. Translation: CASSPTSGPTDTQYF. The chain couples TRBV7-2 to TRBJ2-3; 9 bases fit TRBD2. V lost 5 bases and J lost 2; bases outside the gene matches: 5. This CDR3 has 15 residues. Germline values: CDR1 SGHTA, CDR2 FQGNSA.

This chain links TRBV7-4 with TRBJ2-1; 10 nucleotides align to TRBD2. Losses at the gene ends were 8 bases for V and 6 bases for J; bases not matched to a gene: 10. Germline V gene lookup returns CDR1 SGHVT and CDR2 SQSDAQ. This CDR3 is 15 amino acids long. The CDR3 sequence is CASSTLAGDLNEQFF. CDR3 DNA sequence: TGTGCCAGCTCAACTCTAGCGGGGGACCTCAATGAGCAGTTCTTC. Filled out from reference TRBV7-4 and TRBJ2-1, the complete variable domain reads GAGVSQSPRYKVAKRGRDVALRCDSISGHVTLYWYRQTLGQGSEVLTYSQSDAQRDKSGRPSGRFSAERPERSVSTLKIQRTEQGDSAVYLCASSTLAGDLNEQFFGPGTRLTVL.

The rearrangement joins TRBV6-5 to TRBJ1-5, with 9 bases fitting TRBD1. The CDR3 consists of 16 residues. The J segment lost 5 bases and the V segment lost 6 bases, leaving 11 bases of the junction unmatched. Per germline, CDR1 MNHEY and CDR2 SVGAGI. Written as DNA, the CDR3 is TGTGCCAGCAGAGGCCACCGGGACAGGGCGGATCAGCCCCAGCATTTT. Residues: CASRGHRDRADQPQHF.